The 31 T cell receptor beta chains listed next were all sequenced from one sample in a study of blood T cell repertoires in COVID-19 (dated by TCRdb to the early 2020s). The library was generated by the immunoSEQ multiplex PCR assay. TCRdb retrieved this table from immuneACCESS and kept in-frame rearrangements only. Not all clones are present; in checked studies, unresolved V genes account for under half, and no reason is known for the remainder. The sample table records over 150,000 clones; about nine tenths of these occur just once. The top ten clones comprise approximately 2.2% of the sample. Sequencing was done on a sample of PBMCs or T cells enriched from blood (not recorded which). These receptors all come from a woman in her 30s who had recovered from COVID-19.

This rearrangement joins TRBV28 to TRBJ2-2; 10 bases fit TRBD2. V was pared by 2 bases and J by 6 bases, with 6 bases of the junction left unmatched. The CDR3 has 16 amino acids. Germline loops: CDR1 MDHEN, CDR2 SYDVKM. DNA of the CDR3: TGTGCCAGCAGTTTACTAGCGGGAGAGGAAGCCGGGGAGCTGTTTTTT. This gives the protein CASSLLAGEEAGELFF.

V gene TRBV7-9 combines with J gene TRBJ1-3, with TRBD1 matching over 7 bases. The CDR3 runs to 15 residues. Germline V gene lookup returns CDR1 SEHNR and CDR2 FQNEAQ (reference sequence). J was trimmed by 2 bases and V by 3 bases; bases with no gene match: 4. CDR3 region: CASSFSTGAGNTIYF. In nucleotides, the CDR3 is TGTGCCAGCAGCTTCAGTACAGGGGCTGGAAACACCATATATTTT.

This clone has a single count. The rearrangement links TRBV5-1 to TRBJ1-2; tentatively, D is TRBD1 (6 bases). From germline, CDR1 is SGHRS and CDR2 YFSETQ. The CDR3 is 14 residues long. Trimming removed 4 bases from V and 8 bases from J, with 18 bases in between. The CDR3 spells CASSTDRPGDGYTF. The CDR3 DNA is TGCGCCAGCAGCACTGACAGGCCAGGAGACGGCTACACCTTC.

J is TRBJ2-5 and V is TRBV7-7, with 10 bases matching TRBD2. The germline V gene has CDR1 SSHAT and CDR2 FNYEAQ (reference sequence). The V and J ends lost 1 base and 4 bases, in that order; junction bases with no gene match: 3. There are 15 residues in the CDR3. The CDR3 here is CASSLVRLAGETQYF. As DNA, the CDR3 is TGTGCCAGCAGCTTAGTCAGACTAGCGGGAGAGACCCAGTACTTC. Full variable domain (remainder filled in from reference TRBV7-7 and TRBJ2-5): GAGVSQSPRYKVTKRGQDVTLRCDPISSHATLYWYQQALGQGPEFLTYFNYEAQPDKSGLPSDRFSAERPEGSISTLTIQRTEQRDSAMYRCASSLVRLAGETQYFGPGTRLLVL.

This clone was seen a single time. The chain recombines TRBV7-9 with TRBJ2-7; the match to TRBD2 covers 8 bases. The germline V gene has CDR1 SEHNR and CDR2 FQNEAQ (reference sequence). This CDR3 contains 14 residues. Trimming took 2 bases from V and 6 from J; bases not matched to a gene: 6. The DNA of the CDR3 is TGTGCCAGCAGCTTAAACGGGAGGGGTCTCGAGCAGTACTTC. Amino acid sequence: CASSLNGRGLEQYF.

V and J are TRBV7-2 and TRBJ2-3; 8 bases agree with TRBD2. With V trimmed by 1 base and J by 2 bases, 5 bases remained unmatched. Germline loops: CDR1 SGHTA, CDR2 FQGNSA. The CDR3 is 16 residues long. The DNA of the CDR3 is TGTGCCAGCAGCTTAGGGCGGGGGGTGGTCACAGATACGCAGTATTTT. This sequence encodes CASSLGRGVVTDTQYF. The whole variable domain, filled in from reference TRBV7-2 and TRBJ2-3, reads GAGVSQSPSNKVTEKGKDVELRCDPISGHTALYWYRQSLGQGLEFLIYFQGNSAPDKSGLPSDRFSAERTGGSVSTLTIQRTQQEDSAVYLCASSLGRGVVTDTQYFGPGTRLTVL.

Here the CDR3 reads CASRSLSGSPEAFF. The CDR3 DNA reads TGTGCCAGCAGGTCCTTGTCAGGGTCCCCTGAAGCTTTCTTT. The chain carries TRBV11-2 and TRBJ1-1; D perhaps matches TRBD1 (5 bases). Germline values: CDR1 SGHAT, CDR2 FQNNGV. This CDR3 comprises 14 residues. Trimming left V 6 bases short and J 6 bases short, with 17 bases between. The entire variable domain, with the rest obtained from reference TRBV11-2 and TRBJ1-1, is as follows: EAGVAQSPRYKIIEKRQSVAFWCNPISGHATLYWYQQILGQGPKLLIQFQNNGVVDDSQLPKDRFSAERLKGVDSTLKIQPAKLEDSAVYLCASRSLSGSPEAFFGQGTRLTVV.

The chain couples TRBV9 to TRBJ1-1; D might be TRBD1 (6 bases). Germline V gene sequence: CDR1 SGDLS, CDR2 YYNGEE. The CDR3 sequence is 14 residues long. V shed 6 bases and J shed 3 bases, with 15 bases lying between them. The chain's CDR3 is CASTPGAGDTEAFF. CDR3 coding DNA: TGTGCCAGCACCCCCGGGGCAGGGGACACTGAAGCTTTCTTT. Drawing the rest from reference TRBV9 and TRBJ1-1, the complete variable domain is DSGVTQTPKHLITATGQRVTLRCSPRSGDLSVYWYQQSLDQGLQFLIQYYNGEERAKGNILERFSAQQFPDLHSELNLSSLELGDSALYFCASTPGAGDTEAFFGQGTRLTVV.

This rearrangement joins TRBV2 to TRBJ2-1; 7 bases line up with TRBD2. This CDR3 spans 12 amino acids. Losses at the gene ends were 5 bases for V and 14 bases for J; bases not matched to a gene: 9. Germline V gene data show CDR1 as SNHLY and CDR2 as FYNNEI. The CDR3 bases are TGTGCCAGCAGTAGCGGGACGCCCGTTAAGTTCTTC. Translation gives CASSSGTPVKFF.

The chain employs TRBV19 and TRBJ1-2; 7 bases are shared with TRBD1. The V and J ends lost 7 bases and 0 bases, in that order; junction bases with no gene match: 11. CDR3 length equals 16 residues. Germline V gene lookup returns CDR1 LNHDA and CDR2 SQIVND (reference sequence). The CDR3 nucleotides read TGTGCCAGTATCGGGGCGGGGACAGTAGCTAACTATGGCTACACCTTC. Protein: CASIGAGTVANYGYTF.

This chain uses TRBV10-2 with TRBJ2-2; 10 bases align to TRBD2. Germline V lookup: CDR1 WSHSY, CDR2 SAAADI. V lost 3 bases and J lost 7; bases outside the gene matches: 5. This CDR3 contains 15 residues. CDR3 protein: CASSESGGANGELFF. The CDR3, as DNA: TGCGCCAGCAGTGAAAGCGGGGGGGCAAACGGGGAGCTGTTTTTT.

This clone has only one observation. The V call is TRBV7-2, the J call TRBJ2-1, with 10 positions matching TRBD1. The V segment lost 1 base and the J segment 3 bases; nucleotides outside the gene matches: 3. CDR1 and CDR2 from the germline V gene are SGHTA and FQGNSA. CDR3 length: 16 amino acids. The CDR3 DNA sequence: TGTGCCAGCAGCTTAGGGGGACAGGGGTTCTACAATGAGCAGTTCTTC. It encodes CASSLGGQGFYNEQFF.

This clone was detected a few times. The identical CDR3 is also encoded by other nucleotide sequences in the sample. This sequence joins TRBV4-3 and TRBJ1-5; the D gene is possibly TRBD1 (5 bases). V lost 0 bases, J lost 4 bases, and 7 bases lay in between. The CDR3 loop spans 14 amino acids. Germline loops: CDR1 LGHNA, CDR2 YSLEER. The CDR3 bases are TGCGCCAGCAGCCAAGATAGGGGAAATCAGCCCCAGCATTTT. Translating gives CASSQDRGNQPQHF.

The rearrangement uses TRBV5-7 and TRBJ2-7; 11 bases map to TRBD2. TRBV5-7 is labeled an ORF, and its function is uncertain. The CDR3 contains 18 residues. J lost 4 bases, V lost 4 bases, and 16 bases had no gene match. The CDR3 here is CASSHRTLGLAEKYEQYF. The CDR3 nucleotides are TGTGCCAGCAGCCACAGGACACTGGGACTAGCGGAGAAGTACGAGCAGTACTTC.

V gene TRBV19 combines with J gene TRBJ1-2; no clear D. Germline loops: CDR1 LNHDA, CDR2 SQIVND (reference sequence). Trimming pared 7 bases from V and 7 bases from J, leaving 16 bases between. The CDR3 extends over 13 amino acids. The CDR3 is CASNPDMGSGYTF. The CDR3 nucleotides are TGTGCCAGTAACCCCGACATGGGTAGTGGCTACACCTTC.

The chain has TRBV5-1 and TRBJ2-7, with 7 bases fitting TRBD1. The V and J ends lost 4 bases and 3 bases, in that order; junction bases with no gene match: 4. The CDR3 runs to 13 residues. Germline V lookup: CDR1 SGHRS, CDR2 YFSETQ. The chain's CDR3 is CASSRDSRYEQYF. CDR3 nucleotides: TGCGCCAGCAGCCGGGACAGTCGCTACGAGCAGTACTTC.

In its sample, this clone was seen a few times. The chain uses TRBV20-1 and TRBJ2-3, with D unclear. V lost 2 bases, J lost 6 bases, and 3 bases lay in between. The germline CDR1 and CDR2 sequences are DFQATT and SNEGSKA (reference sequence). The CDR3 totals 10 residues. The CDR3 region is CSARSDTQYF. CDR3 nucleotides: TGCAGTGCTAGATCTGATACGCAGTATTTT.

V usage is TRBV20-1 and J usage is TRBJ2-3; 8 bases fit TRBD2. Losses at the gene ends were 3 bases for V and 5 bases for J; bases not matched to a gene: 10. This CDR3 contains 15 residues. Germline lookup yields CDR1 DFQATT and CDR2 SNEGSKA (reference sequence). The CDR3 loop is CSASKVAGRIDTQYF. The CDR3 DNA follows: TGCAGTGCTAGTAAGGTAGCGGGAAGGATAGATACGCAGTATTTT.

The J gene is TRBJ2-7, the V gene TRBV5-1; 7 bases match TRBD1. Trimming took 0 bases from V and 5 from J; bases not matched to a gene: 5. The germline V gene has CDR1 SGHRS and CDR2 YFSETQ. This CDR3 is 14 amino acids long. The CDR3 sequence: CASSLGPTGDEQYF. The CDR3 nucleotides read TGCGCCAGCAGCTTGGGCCCCACAGGGGACGAGCAGTACTTC. The full variable domain, rest sourced from reference TRBV5-1 and TRBJ2-7, is KAGVTQTPRYLIKTRGQQVTLSCSPISGHRSVSWYQQTPGQGLQFLFEYFSETQRNKGNFPGRFSGRQFSNSRSEMNVSTLELGDSALYLCASSLGPTGDEQYFGPGTRLTVT.

This clone was detected a few times. J is TRBJ2-6 and V is TRBV6-5; D perhaps matches TRBD1 (6 bases). The germline V gene encodes CDR1 MNHEY and CDR2 SVGAGI. This CDR3 contains 15 residues. Between the trimmed V and J ends, which lost 4 bases and 1 base, there was a span of 8 bases. The CDR3, as DNA: TGTGCCAGCAGTTTAACAGGGTCTGGGGCCAACGTCCTGACTTTC. It is translated as CASSLTGSGANVLTF.

This clone was counted a single time. The chain combines TRBV6-5 with TRBJ1-6; 11 bases align to TRBD1. Trimming at V came to 6 bases and at J to 9 bases, leaving 7 bases not matched to a gene. The CDR3 covers 15 residues. Germline V gives CDR1 MNHEY, CDR2 SVGAGI. The CDR3: CASRRRGQGVSPLHF. Written as DNA, the CDR3 is TGTGCCAGCAGGAGAAGGGGACAGGGGGTTTCACCCCTCCACTTT.

V usage is TRBV27 and J usage is TRBJ2-1; D is ambiguous. The CDR3 has 14 amino acids. CDR1 is MNHEY, CDR2 SMNVEV, per germline (reference sequence). V dropped 6 bases and J dropped 6 bases, with 15 bases sitting between them. The CDR3 spells CASSDRLMGNEQFF. CDR3 nucleotide sequence: TGTGCCAGCAGCGACCGACTCATGGGCAATGAGCAGTTCTTC.

J is TRBJ2-1 and V is TRBV18; the match to TRBD2 covers 11 bases. The CDR3 extends over 16 amino acids. V shed 0 bases and J 6 bases; nucleotides not matched to a gene: 4. In germline, CDR1 is KGHSH, CDR2 LQKENI. In nucleotides, the CDR3 is TGTGCCAGCTCACCACCGGCCCTAGCGGGAGGCAATGAGCAGTTCTTC. Amino acids: CASSPPALAGGNEQFF.

This clone was picked up one time. The chain carries TRBV6-6 and TRBJ2-1; 15 positions match TRBD2. Trimming took 5 bases from V and 5 from J; bases not matched to a gene: 7. Germline-derived CDR1 and CDR2 are MNHNY and SVGAGI (reference sequence). This CDR3 is built from 17 residues. In DNA, the CDR3 is TGTGCCAGCAGTCCCGGACTAGCGGGAGGGCCCCACAATGAGCAGTTCTTC. Its translation: CASSPGLAGGPHNEQFF.

The rearrangement links TRBV7-8 to TRBJ2-5; the match to TRBD2 covers 8 bases. The V and J ends lost 0 bases and 7 bases, in that order; junction bases with no gene match: 7. The CDR3 spans 15 residues. The germline CDR1 and CDR2 sequences are SGHVS and FQNEAQ. The CDR3 region has the DNA TGTGCCAGCAGCTTAGCAGCCGGGACTAGAACGACCCAGTACTTC. The encoded protein is CASSLAAGTRTTQYF.

V and J are TRBV12-3 or TRBV12-4 and TRBJ1-1; D remains ambiguous. The CDR3 totals 13 residues. V lost 5 bases and J 5 bases, leaving 12 bases between the germline ends. This chain's CDR3 is CASSLFSGTEAFF. The CDR3 DNA follows: TGTGCCAGCAGTCTTTTTTCAGGAACTGAAGCTTTCTTT.

The V gene is TRBV30, the J gene TRBJ1-6; 7 bases fit TRBD1. CDR1 and CDR2 from the germline V gene are GTSNPN and SVGIG (reference sequence). The J segment lost 6 bases and the V segment lost 5 bases, leaving 4 bases of the junction unmatched. The CDR3 is made up of 13 amino acids. CDR3 bases: TGTGCCTGGGGAGGACAGGCTAATTCACCCCTCCACTTT. It specifies CAWGGQANSPLHF.

The chain is built from TRBV4-3 and TRBJ2-1, with 11 bases that match TRBD2. V shed 4 bases, J shed 5 bases, and the junction held 10 bases outside the gene matches. Per germline, CDR1 LGHNA and CDR2 YSLEER. The CDR3 has 17 amino acids. The CDR3 nucleotides read TGCGCCAGCAGCCGCGGACTAGCGGGTCCCGGGGACAATGAGCAGTTCTTC. This codes for CASSRGLAGPGDNEQFF.

The genes are TRBV7-2 and TRBJ1-2; D might be TRBD1 (5 bases). The germline V gene has CDR1 SGHTA and CDR2 FQGNSA. This CDR3 has 13 amino acids. Trimming took off 2 bases at V and 6 bases at J, with 10 bases between the two ends. As DNA, the CDR3 is TGTGCCAGCAGCTTACAGGACATGGATGGCTACACCTTC. Translation: CASSLQDMDGYTF.

The V call is TRBV18, the J call TRBJ1-1; D is uncertain. This CDR3 spans 16 amino acids. Germline V CDR1 and CDR2: KGHSH, LQKENI. The germline V and J ends were trimmed by 3 bases and 4 bases, with 18 bases remaining between them. Here the CDR3 DNA reads TGTGCCAGCTCACCCCACCCGTCAGAGGAAATCACTGAAGCTTTCTTT. Encoded protein: CASSPHPSEEITEAFF.

The chain links TRBV30 to TRBJ1-5, with 12 bases aligning to TRBD1. This CDR3 spans 15 amino acids. Germline loops: CDR1 GTSNPN, CDR2 SVGIG (reference sequence). V lost 5 bases, J lost 6 bases, and 8 bases stayed unmatched. The CDR3 sequence: CAWSDGTGGGQPQHF. The CDR3 DNA reads as TGTGCCTGGTCCGACGGGACAGGGGGCGGTCAGCCCCAGCATTTT.